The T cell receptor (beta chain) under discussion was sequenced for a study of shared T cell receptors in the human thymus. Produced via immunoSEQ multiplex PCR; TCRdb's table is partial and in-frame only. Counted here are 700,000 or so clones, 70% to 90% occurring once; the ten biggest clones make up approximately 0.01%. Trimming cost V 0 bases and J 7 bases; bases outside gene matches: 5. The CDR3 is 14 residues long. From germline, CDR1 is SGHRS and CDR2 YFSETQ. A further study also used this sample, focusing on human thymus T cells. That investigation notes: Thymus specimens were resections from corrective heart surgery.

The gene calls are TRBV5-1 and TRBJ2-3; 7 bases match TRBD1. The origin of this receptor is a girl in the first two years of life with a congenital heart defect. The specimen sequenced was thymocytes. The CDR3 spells CASSLGQGFYTQYF. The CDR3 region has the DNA TGCGCCAGCAGCTTGGGACAGGGATTTTATACGCAGTATTTT. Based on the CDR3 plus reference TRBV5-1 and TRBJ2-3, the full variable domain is KAGVTQTPRYLIKTRGQQVTLSCSPISGHRSVSWYQQTPGQGLQFLFEYFSETQRNKGNFPGRFSGRQFSNSRSEMNVSTLELGDSALYLCASSLGQGFYTQYFGPGTRLTVL.